This TCR beta chain was sequenced for a study of blood T cell repertoires in COVID-19. The CDR3 has 16 amino acids. Germline CDR1 is LGHDT and CDR2 is YNNKEL (reference sequence). V dropped 0 bases and J dropped 0 bases, with 9 bases sitting between them. Assay used: immunoSEQ multiplex PCR; TCRdb lists only in-frame clones, some missing. The table lists about 210,000 clones, roughly 85% of them singletons, with about 2.4% in the top ten. The clonotype comes from a woman aged 65 to 85 with COVID-19, enrolled during active disease. V is TRBV3-1 (or the pseudogene TRBV3-2) and J is TRBJ1-5; D unclear. Sequencing was performed on peripheral blood. The chain's CDR3 is CASSQDPVYSNQPQHF. The DNA of the CDR3 is TGTGCCAGCAGCCAAGATCCGGTATATAGCAATCAGCCCCAGCATTTT.